This T cell receptor beta chain was sequenced for a study of identical twins. Study findings and constraints: Beta out-of-frame sequences displayed a weaker excess of sharing between twins. Abundant cord blood beta clonotypes carried fewer insertions; memory repertoires showed none.

The CDR3 runs 16 residues. Germline CDR1 is SGHRS and CDR2 is YFSETQ. Note on this clonotype: Its antigen remains unidentified. One end of the junction does not line up with germline, which may come from a read error.

In TCRdb, the 5' RACE reads were re-called with MiXCR into one record per CDR3 protein. The repertoire holds around 1.7 million distinct CDR3 sequences, with around 33% as singletons. The sequence came from a newborn girl in good health. Material: cord blood. This rearrangement joins TRBV5-1 to TRBJ2-4, with TRBD1 as a possible D gene (5 bases). CDR3: CAGSLAVVQGKNIQYF. The CDR3 DNA follows: TGCGCCGGCAGCTTGGCCGTAGTGCAGGGCAAAAACATTCAGTACTTC.